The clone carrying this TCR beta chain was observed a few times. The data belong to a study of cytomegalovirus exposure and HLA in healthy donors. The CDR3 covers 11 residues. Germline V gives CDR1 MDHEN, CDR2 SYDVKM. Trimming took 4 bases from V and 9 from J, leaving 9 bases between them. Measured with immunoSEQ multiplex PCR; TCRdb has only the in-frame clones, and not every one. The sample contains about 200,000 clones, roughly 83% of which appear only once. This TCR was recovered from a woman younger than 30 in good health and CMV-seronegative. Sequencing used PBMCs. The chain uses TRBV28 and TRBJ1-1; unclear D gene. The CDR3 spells CASSWTFKAFF. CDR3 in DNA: TGTGCCAGCAGTTGGACGTTTAAAGCTTTCTTT.